The T cell receptor beta chain described here comes from a study of cytomegalovirus exposure and HLA in healthy donors. General study results and limits: Specificity of a few CMV-associated chains for CMV antigens was verified in vitro. TCR beta chain V- and J-gene trimming was linked, in a later analysis, to a missense variant in DCLRE1C. The likely origin of a cluster of highly shared sequence variants was a sequencing artifact.

Each of the donors was a healthy bone marrow donor. This clone was detected once. Its target is not known. A multiplex PCR was run with 60 Vbeta primers and 13 Jbeta primers. The assay was immunoSEQ multiplex PCR, and TCRdb's table has in-frame clones only and misses some. This sample has over 110,000 clones, with approximately 78% found just once. CDR1 is SQVTM and CDR2 is ANQGSEA in the germline V gene. V trimming: 8 bases; J trimming: 4 bases; junction bases outside the gene matches: 9. This CDR3 is 15 amino acids long. Sequenced sample: PBMCs. The receptor was derived from a female donor in good health and CMV-seronegative. The chain links TRBV29-1 to TRBJ2-1; TRBD2 aligns across 12 bases. CDR3 amino acids: CSTILTSGSYNEQFF. The CDR3 nucleotides are TGCAGCACGATCCTGACTAGCGGGAGTTACAATGAGCAGTTCTTC.